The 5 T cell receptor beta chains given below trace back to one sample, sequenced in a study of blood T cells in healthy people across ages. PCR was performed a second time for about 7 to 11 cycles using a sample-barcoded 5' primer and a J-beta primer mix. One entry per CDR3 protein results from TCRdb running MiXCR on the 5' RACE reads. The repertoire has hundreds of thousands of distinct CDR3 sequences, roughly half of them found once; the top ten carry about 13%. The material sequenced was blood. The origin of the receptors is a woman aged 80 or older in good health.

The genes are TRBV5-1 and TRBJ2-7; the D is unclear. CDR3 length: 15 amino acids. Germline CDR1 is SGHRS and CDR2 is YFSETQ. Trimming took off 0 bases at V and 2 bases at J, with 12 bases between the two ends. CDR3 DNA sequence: TGCGCCAGCAGCTTGGGGTGGGCAGATGCCTACGAGCAGTACTTC. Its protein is CASSLGWADAYEQYF.

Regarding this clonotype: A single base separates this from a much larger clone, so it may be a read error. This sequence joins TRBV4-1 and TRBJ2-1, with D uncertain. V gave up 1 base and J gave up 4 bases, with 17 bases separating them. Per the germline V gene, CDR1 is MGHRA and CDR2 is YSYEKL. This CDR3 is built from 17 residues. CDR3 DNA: TGCGCCAGCAGCCAAGGTTTTACAGAGCTTCGGTACAATGAGCAGTTCTTC. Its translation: CASSQGFTELRYNEQFF.

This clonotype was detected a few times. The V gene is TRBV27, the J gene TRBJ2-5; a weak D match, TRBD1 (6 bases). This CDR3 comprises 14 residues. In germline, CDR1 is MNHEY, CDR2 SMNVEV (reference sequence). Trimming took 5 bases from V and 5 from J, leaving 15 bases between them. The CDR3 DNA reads TGTGCCAGCAGTCTTGACCAGGGGTTCGAGACCCAGTACTTC. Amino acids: CASSLDQGFETQYF.

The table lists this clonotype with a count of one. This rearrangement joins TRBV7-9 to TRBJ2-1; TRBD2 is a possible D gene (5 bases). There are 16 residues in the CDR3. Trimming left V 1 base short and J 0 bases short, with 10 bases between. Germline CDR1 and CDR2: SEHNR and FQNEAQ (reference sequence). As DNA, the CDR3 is TGTGCCAGCAGCTTAGGCGGGCGGAGCTCCTACAATGAGCAGTTCTTC. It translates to CASSLGGRSSYNEQFF.

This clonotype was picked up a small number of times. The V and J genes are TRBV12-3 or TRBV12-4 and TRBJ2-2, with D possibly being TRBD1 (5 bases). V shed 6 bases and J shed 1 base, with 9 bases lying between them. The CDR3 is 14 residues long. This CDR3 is CASRFRVNTGELFF. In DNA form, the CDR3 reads TGTGCCAGCAGGTTCAGGGTGAACACCGGGGAGCTGTTTTTT.